One sample yielded the 22 T cell receptor beta chains listed below, sequenced in a study of T cells after yellow fever vaccination. One entry per CDR3 protein, called by TCRdb with MiXCR from the 5' RACE reads. The repertoire consists of fewer than 400,000 distinct CDR3 sequences, with around 11% occurring once and the leading ten covering 3% to 3.5%. Sequences were derived from CD4+ T cells sorted from PBMCs, sampled 45 days after the yellow fever booster vaccination. The receptors here all came from a man aged 18 to 30 who received the YFV17D yellow fever vaccine.

Here the CDR3 DNA reads TGCAGCGTCCCTAGGGGGACAGGGTTTGACTATGGCTACACCTTC. Protein sequence: CSVPRGTGFDYGYTF. This chain links TRBV29-1 with TRBJ1-2; 9 bases are a match to TRBD1. Losses at the gene ends were 6 bases for V and 3 bases for J; bases not matched to a gene: 11. CDR1 is SQVTM, CDR2 ANQGSEA, per germline. CDR3 length equals 15 residues.

This clonotype has only a few counts. The V call is TRBV4-3, the J call TRBJ2-3; no clear D gene. In germline, CDR1 is LGHNA, CDR2 YSLEER. V shed 4 bases and J shed 2 bases, with 10 bases lying between them. The CDR3 spans 14 residues. CDR3: CASSPSYSTDTQYF. CDR3 coding DNA: TGCGCCAGCAGCCCTTCCTATTCCACAGATACGCAGTATTTT.

The V gene is TRBV27, the J gene TRBJ1-2, with D possibly being TRBD1 (5 bases). V gave up 0 bases and J gave up 8 bases, with 16 bases separating them. The length of the CDR3 is 15 residues. Germline CDR1 is MNHEY and CDR2 is SMNVEV (reference sequence). The CDR3 bases are TGTGCCAGCAGTTTATCCCCCGGGACCCTGGGGGGCTACACCTTC. Translated: CASSLSPGTLGGYTF.

This clonotype was detected only a few times. This sequence joins TRBV20-1 and TRBJ1-2; 9 positions match TRBD1. V was clipped by 3 bases and J by 2 bases; unmatched bases: 7. The CDR3 length is 15 residues. The V gene's germline CDR1 is DFQATT and CDR2 SNEGSKA (reference sequence). The CDR3 nucleotides are TGCAGTGCTAGCCTCCTCGGACAGGGGAACTATGGCTACACCTTC. Amino acids: CSASLLGQGNYGYTF.

This clonotype was counted many times. CDR3 region: CASSLSRLAGSDTQYF. CDR3 nucleotide sequence: TGCGCCAGCAGCTTGTCTCGACTAGCGGGGTCAGATACGCAGTATTTT. The chain links TRBV5-1 to TRBJ2-3, with TRBD2 identical over 11 bases. V lost 1 base to trimming and J lost 4 bases; unmatched junction nucleotides: 5. Looked up from germline, CDR1 is SGHRS and CDR2 is YFSETQ. CDR3 length: 16 residues.

The genes are TRBV6-2 or TRBV6-3 and TRBJ1-6, with a weak D call TRBD1 (5 bases). The germline V gene has CDR1 MNHEY and CDR2 SVGEGT. The V end was cut by 6 bases, the J end by 2 bases, with 17 bases between. The CDR3 runs to 17 residues. The CDR3 sequence is CASSMGQAGTYNSPLHF. The CDR3, as DNA: TGTGCCAGCAGCATGGGGCAGGCCGGGACCTATAATTCACCCCTCCACTTT.

This clonotype came up a few times. The rearrangement uses TRBV6-5 and TRBJ2-3; D gene unclear. V lost 0 bases to trimming and J lost 2 bases, with 9 bases between them. The CDR3 covers 15 residues. CDR1 is MNHEY and CDR2 is SVGAGI in the germline V gene. The CDR3 reads CASSYSYENTDTQYF. CDR3 nucleotides: TGTGCCAGCAGTTACTCCTATGAAAACACAGATACGCAGTATTTT.

Only a few counts were recorded for this clonotype. The chain's CDR3 is CASSPTGQGVNTDTQYF. The CDR3 DNA reads as TGCGCCAGCAGTCCGACCGGACAGGGGGTAAACACAGATACGCAGTATTTT. This sequence joins TRBV23-1 and TRBJ2-3; 10 bases map to TRBD1. TRBV23-1 is designated an ORF whose function remains uncertain. Trimming at V came to 4 bases and at J to 2 bases, leaving 9 bases not matched to a gene. The CDR3 has 17 residues.

This clonotype was counted between two and nine times. This chain uses TRBV21-1 with TRBJ1-1; the D call of TRBD1 is as the table states it, not checked on the DNA. TRBV21-1 is reported as a pseudogene. CDR3 length: 14 residues. The CDR3 nucleotides read TGTGCCAGCAGGACCACAGGACCGGGGACTGAAGCTTTCTTT. Its translation is CASRTTGPGTEAFF.

This clonotype was observed at least ten times. This sequence joins TRBV11-1 and TRBJ1-3; D gene ambiguous. Germline lookup yields CDR1 SGHAT and CDR2 FQDESV (reference sequence). The length of the CDR3 is 13 residues. V was cut by 7 bases and J by 3 bases, with 10 bases left in between. CDR3 amino acids: CASTDSVGNTIYF. CDR3 coding DNA: TGTGCCAGCACGGATTCCGTTGGAAACACCATATATTTT.

The rearrangement joins TRBV29-1 to TRBJ1-2; 7 nucleotides align to TRBD1. CDR3 length: 11 residues. Trimming took 7 bases from V and 3 from J; bases not matched to a gene: 2. CDR1 SQVTM and CDR2 ANQGSEA come from the germline V gene. The CDR3 region is CSAGQDYGYTF. For the CDR3, the DNA is TGCAGCGCCGGACAGGACTATGGCTACACCTTC.

This clonotype was recorded at least ten times. The chain recombines TRBV12-3 or TRBV12-4 with TRBJ2-7; TRBD1 is a possible D gene (6 bases). The CDR3 is 13 amino acids. V gave up 6 bases and J gave up 3 bases, with 12 bases separating them. CDR3 DNA sequence: TGTGCCAGCAGCTGGGACACCATCTACGAGCAGTACTTC. This gives the protein CASSWDTIYEQYF.

The gene calls are TRBV2 and TRBJ2-2, with 7 bases fitting TRBD2. CDR1 and CDR2 (germline): SNHLY, FYNNEI. This CDR3 is 15 amino acids long. The junction had 5 bases not matched to a gene; V was cut back by 6 bases and J by 1 base. The CDR3 DNA reads TGTGCCAGCAGAGCGACTAGCATGAACACCGGGGAGCTGTTTTTT. Its protein product is CASRATSMNTGELFF.

The chain joins TRBV2 to TRBJ2-5; D perhaps matches TRBD1 (5 bases). Germline V gives CDR1 SNHLY, CDR2 FYNNEI. The length of the CDR3 is 12 residues. Trimming removed 7 bases at V and 9 bases at J, with 15 bases between. The CDR3, as DNA: TGTGCCAGCAACGCAGGGTTTCGCCCCCAGTACTTC. Translating gives CASNAGFRPQYF. Supplemented by reference TRBV2 and TRBJ2-5, the full variable domain reads EPEVTQTPSHQVTQMGQEVILRCVPISNHLYFYWYRQILGQKVEFLVSFYNNEISEKSEIFDDQFSVERPDGSNFTLKIRSTKLEDSAMYFCASNAGFRPQYFGPGTRLLVL.

The chain couples TRBV18 to TRBJ2-2; no reliable D call. Germline lookup yields CDR1 KGHSH and CDR2 LQKENI. Between the trimmed V and J ends, which lost 8 bases and 1 base, there was a span of 17 bases. The CDR3 is made up of 16 amino acids. The CDR3 DNA reads as TGTGCCAGCCTTCCCCGTAATTCCGTGAACACCGGGGAGCTGTTTTTT. Its translation is CASLPRNSVNTGELFF.

The chain employs TRBV20-1 and TRBJ1-6, with a possible D match to TRBD1 (5 bases). Germline CDR1 is DFQATT and CDR2 is SNEGSKA (reference sequence). Trimming took off 3 bases at V and 10 bases at J, with 19 bases between the two ends. The CDR3 runs 15 residues. The DNA of the CDR3 is TGCAGTGCTAGCCCAGGACGGGCTAGGGGATCACCCCTCCACTTT. This encodes CSASPGRARGSPLHF.

This clonotype was counted ten times or more. The rearrangement links TRBV10-3 to TRBJ1-5, with a possible D match to TRBD1 (6 bases). The germline gives CDR1 ENHRY, CDR2 SYGVKD. The CDR3 totals 12 residues. V lost 8 bases, J lost 3 bases, and 8 bases lay in between. CDR3 nucleotide sequence: TGTGCCATCGGACAGTACAATCAGCCCCAGCATTTT. Its protein product is CAIGQYNQPQHF.

This clonotype was seen a handful of times. This chain links TRBV12-3 or TRBV12-4 with TRBJ2-1; 12 bases align to TRBD2. The CDR3 has 15 amino acids. V shed 4 bases, J shed 12 bases, and the junction held 10 bases outside the gene matches. The CDR3 is CASSWRLAGDAMQFF. The DNA for the CDR3 is TGTGCCAGCAGTTGGCGACTAGCGGGGGACGCTATGCAGTTCTTC.

This clonotype was seen a few times. This rearrangement joins TRBV5-1 to TRBJ1-1, with D perhaps matching TRBD1 (5 bases). The germline V gene has CDR1 SGHRS and CDR2 YFSETQ. The CDR3 totals 16 residues. The V end was cut by 4 bases, the J end by 0 bases, with 16 bases between. The CDR3 DNA reads TGCGCCAGCAGCCGAAAACCGACGGGGCTGAACACTGAAGCTTTCTTT. This sequence encodes CASSRKPTGLNTEAFF.

V gene TRBV5-1 combines with J gene TRBJ1-3; possibly TRBD1 for D (5 bases). This CDR3 has 16 residues. Trimming removed 4 bases from V and 0 bases from J, with 14 bases in between. From germline, CDR1 is SGHRS and CDR2 YFSETQ. This CDR3 reads CASSPRDGNSGNTIYF. The CDR3 DNA reads as TGCGCCAGCAGCCCCCGGGACGGGAACTCTGGAAACACCATATATTTT. Full variable domain (missing parts from reference TRBV5-1 and TRBJ1-3): KAGVTQTPRYLIKTRGQQVTLSCSPISGHRSVSWYQQTPGQGLQFLFEYFSETQRNKGNFPGRFSGRQFSNSRSEMNVSTLELGDSALYLCASSPRDGNSGNTIYFGEGSWLTVV.

This clonotype is judged medium-sized. The chain carries TRBV7-9 and TRBJ2-3; weak D call: TRBD1 (6 bases). V was clipped by 3 bases and J by 2 bases, with 9 bases between them. Germline V lookup: CDR1 SEHNR, CDR2 FQNEAQ (reference sequence). The CDR3 runs 14 residues. The CDR3 loop reads CASSFSGDTDTQYF. The DNA for the CDR3 is TGTGCCAGCAGCTTTTCAGGGGACACAGATACGCAGTATTTT.

The rearrangement links TRBV6-6 to TRBJ2-3, with 7 bases lining up with TRBD1. The V segment lost 6 bases and the J segment 3 bases; nucleotides outside the gene matches: 6. In germline, CDR1 is MNHNY, CDR2 SVGAGI (reference sequence). The CDR3 length is 14 residues. This CDR3 is CASRTTDRTDTQYF. CDR3 nucleotides: TGTGCCAGCAGAACCACGGACAGGACAGATACGCAGTATTTT.